A single sample is the source of the 32 T cell receptor beta chains below, sequenced in a study of control samples from healthy donors and cancer patients. The repertoire was sequenced with immunoSEQ multiplex PCR; TCRdb's copy has only in-frame clones and lacks some. This sample has under 85,000 clones, with approximately 93% found just once. The sample was PBMCs. Receptor source: a woman in her 40s with lung cancer.

The genes are TRBV7-8 and TRBJ1-5; 9 positions agree with TRBD1. CDR1 is SGHVS and CDR2 is FQNEAQ in the germline V gene. The CDR3 runs to 14 residues. V shed 7 bases, J shed 11 bases, and the junction held 12 bases outside the gene matches. The CDR3 sequence is CASTDRGSNSAQHF. The CDR3, as DNA: TGTGCCAGCACCGACAGGGGGTCAAACTCCGCCCAGCATTTT. The complete variable domain, with remaining parts taken from reference TRBV7-8 and TRBJ1-5, reads GAGVSQSPRYKVAKRGQDVALRCDPISGHVSLFWYQQALGQGPEFLTYFQNEAQLDKSGLPSDRFFAERPEGSVSTLKIQRTQQEDSAVYLCASTDRGSNSAQHFGDGTRLSIL.

This clone occurred a few times. V usage is TRBV12-3 or TRBV12-4 and J usage is TRBJ1-5; D not certain. V lost 6 bases, J lost 4 bases, and 4 bases lay in between. This CDR3 is built from 11 residues. The CDR3 sequence: CASSQNQPQHF. Written as DNA, the CDR3 is TGTGCCAGCAGCCAAAATCAGCCCCAGCATTTT.

Concerning this clone itself: The junction differs from germline at one of its ends, possibly a read error. The V and J genes are TRBV18 and TRBJ1-4; no firm D call. This CDR3 region has 17 residues. The germline gives CDR1 KGHSH, CDR2 LQKENI. Written as DNA, the CDR3 is TGTGCCAGCTCGCCACAGCTTCAAGGGACAACTAATGAAAAACTGTTTTTT. Amino acids: CASSPQLQGTTNEKLFF.

This chain links TRBV4-1 with TRBJ1-1; 7 bases align to TRBD1. V gave up 5 bases and J gave up 1 base; unmatched junction bases: 7. This CDR3 spans 15 amino acids. The germline V gene encodes CDR1 MGHRA and CDR2 YSYEKL. This CDR3 is CASSFRTGENTEAFF. The CDR3 nucleotides are TGCGCCAGCAGCTTCCGGACAGGAGAGAACACTGAAGCTTTCTTT.

J is TRBJ1-1 and V is TRBV5-1, with D tentatively TRBD1 (5 bases). V was cut by 0 bases and J by 11 bases, with 26 bases left in between. The CDR3 totals 17 residues. CDR1 is SGHRS and CDR2 is YFSETQ in the germline V gene. CDR3 protein: CASSLGGAGQPRVVAFF. As DNA, the CDR3 is TGCGCCAGCAGCTTGGGAGGTGCGGGCCAGCCCAGGGTAGTCGCTTTCTTT.

The rearrangement links TRBV7-8 to TRBJ1-4; the D is unclear. With 3 bases removed from V and 6 bases from J, the gap between germline ends came to 20 bases. The length of the CDR3 is 17 residues. Germline CDR1 reads SGHVS; CDR2 reads FQNEAQ. The CDR3 sequence is CASSLNGLTRHDEKLFF. The CDR3 DNA sequence: TGTGCCAGCAGCTTGAATGGGCTGACGAGGCATGATGAAAAACTGTTTTTT.

V usage is TRBV5-8 and J usage is TRBJ1-2; D is ambiguous. In germline, CDR1 is SGHTS, CDR2 YDEGEE. The CDR3 is 15 residues long. The ends were cut back, 4 bases at V and 4 bases at J, with 17 bases in the middle. This CDR3 is CASSLLDVNAYGYTF. CDR3 in DNA: TGTGCCAGCAGCCTCCTGGACGTGAACGCCTATGGCTACACCTTC. Combining the CDR3 with reference TRBV5-8 and TRBJ1-2 gives the whole variable domain EAGVTQSPTHLIKTRGQQATLRCSPISGHTSVYWYQQALGLGLQFLLWYDEGEERNRGNFPPRFSGRQFPNYSSELNVNALELEDSALYLCASSLLDVNAYGYTFGSGTRLTVV.

This chain links TRBV5-1 with TRBJ2-5; 7 nucleotides match TRBD1. The CDR3 contains 13 residues. Looked up from germline, CDR1 is SGHRS and CDR2 is YFSETQ. Losses at the gene ends were 0 bases for V and 4 bases for J; bases not matched to a gene: 0. As DNA, the CDR3 is TGCGCCAGCAGCTTGGGACAGGGAGAGACCCAGTACTTC. Translated: CASSLGQGETQYF.

This chain connects TRBV2 to TRBJ2-1; 7 bases align to TRBD2. After removal of 0 bases from V and 2 bases from J, the junction contained 4 bases not matched to a gene. The CDR3 has 16 residues. Per the germline V gene, CDR1 is SNHLY and CDR2 is FYNNEI. The DNA for the CDR3 is TGTGCCAGCAGTGAAGCGGGAAGCGGGGCCTACAATGAGCAGTTCTTC. This sequence encodes CASSEAGSGAYNEQFF.

This clone came up once. The chain employs TRBV6-6 and TRBJ1-1; 7 bases agree with TRBD1. Germline-derived CDR1 and CDR2 are MNHNY and SVGAGI (reference sequence). Trimming removed 6 bases from V and 1 base from J; junction bases left unmatched: 8. The CDR3 consists of 15 residues. This CDR3 reads CASSNRGGRNTEAFF. The DNA of the CDR3 is TGTGCCAGCAGCAACAGGGGCGGAAGGAACACTGAAGCTTTCTTT.

This chain links TRBV2 with TRBJ2-5; D is undetermined. The CDR3 extends over 15 amino acids. Trimming stripped 5 bases from V and 0 bases from J, with 13 bases between. Looked up from germline, CDR1 is SNHLY and CDR2 is FYNNEI. The CDR3 DNA follows: TGTGCCAGCAGTCCTAGGGCCCAGTACCAAGAGACCCAGTACTTC. This gives the protein CASSPRAQYQETQYF.

The gene calls are TRBV6-4 and TRBJ1-4; unclear D gene. Deletions cut 0 bases from V and 4 bases from J, with 15 bases between. Germline V lookup: CDR1 MRHNA, CDR2 SNTAGT. The CDR3 has 17 amino acids. The CDR3 DNA reads as TGTGCCAGCAGTGACTCCGGCCGCCCCGGGGTTAATGAAAAACTGTTTTTT. Its translation: CASSDSGRPGVNEKLFF.

The DNA for the CDR3 is TGTGCCAGTAGTATTTCAGGGATCGACGTCCTGACTTTC. Encoded protein: CASSISGIDVLTF. The chain couples TRBV19 to TRBJ2-6; maybe TRBD1 (5 bases). The CDR3 loop spans 13 amino acids. The V end lost 3 bases, the J end lost 11 bases, and 11 bases lay between the germline ends. The germline gives CDR1 LNHDA, CDR2 SQIVND (reference sequence).

CDR3 nucleotides: TGTGCCAGCAGGATTACAGGTGATTATGGCTACACCTTC. Residues: CASRITGDYGYTF. V usage is TRBV12-3 or TRBV12-4 and J usage is TRBJ1-2, with D maybe TRBD1 (5 bases). V gave up 6 bases and J gave up 5 bases, with 13 bases separating them. The CDR3 is 13 residues long.

This clone was detected a few times. The chain carries TRBV29-1 and TRBJ2-3, with a possible D match to TRBD1 (6 bases). This CDR3 is 14 amino acids long. Germline V gene lookup returns CDR1 SQVTM and CDR2 ANQGSEA. The V gene lost 2 bases and the J gene lost 5 bases, with 14 bases spanning the gap. The CDR3 DNA reads TGCAGCGTTGAAAGGGGGATCGGTTTAGATACGCAGTATTTT. This encodes CSVERGIGLDTQYF.

This clone appeared once. The genes are TRBV19 and TRBJ2-2; D is perhaps TRBD1 (6 bases). The CDR3 runs 17 residues. The V gene lost 6 bases and the J gene lost 2 bases, with 19 bases spanning the gap. The germline V gene has CDR1 LNHDA and CDR2 SQIVND (reference sequence). The CDR3 here is CASRTKTGSKNTGELFF. DNA for the CDR3: TGTGCCAGTAGAACAAAGACAGGCTCGAAAAACACCGGGGAGCTGTTTTTT.

V usage is TRBV5-6 and J usage is TRBJ1-1; the match to TRBD1 covers 8 bases. J lost 0 bases, V lost 4 bases, and 8 bases had no gene match. CDR3 size: 16 residues. Per the germline V gene, CDR1 is SGHDT and CDR2 is YYEEEE. CDR3 DNA: TGTGCCAGCAGCCCCGGGACAGGATCCATGAACACTGAAGCTTTCTTT. Translation gives CASSPGTGSMNTEAFF.

The gene calls are TRBV12-3 or TRBV12-4 and TRBJ2-7; D not resolved. CDR3 length: 12 amino acids. The ends were cut back, 3 bases at V and 3 bases at J, with 6 bases in the middle. CDR3 loop: CASSFNSYEQYF. The CDR3 region has the DNA TGTGCCAGCAGTTTTAACAGCTACGAGCAGTACTTC.

In this sample, this clone turned up once. CDR3 sequence: CASSLGTGPYEQYF. DNA of the CDR3: TGCGCCAGCAGCTTAGGGACAGGACCATACGAGCAGTACTTC. The chain joins TRBV5-1 to TRBJ2-7; TRBD1 matches at 8 bases. This CDR3 has 14 residues. Looked up from germline, CDR1 is SGHRS and CDR2 is YFSETQ. Trimming took 2 bases from V and 4 from J; bases not matched to a gene: 5.

This chain's CDR3 is CASSYSKRQPQHF. CDR3 bases: TGTGCCAGCAGTTACTCGAAACGTCAGCCCCAGCATTTT. The chain employs TRBV6-5 and TRBJ1-5; unclear D gene. Deletions cut 0 bases from V and 6 bases from J, with 6 bases between. Per germline, CDR1 MNHEY and CDR2 SVGAGI. CDR3 size: 13 residues.

The rearrangement links TRBV12-5 to TRBJ1-2; 7 positions match TRBD1. Trimming removed 2 bases from V and 2 bases from J; junction bases left unmatched: 14. The CDR3 totals 18 residues. Germline assignment: CDR1 LGHNT and CDR2 FRNRAP. The CDR3 reads CASGLFLGGRQGNYGYTF. In DNA form, the CDR3 reads TGTGCTAGTGGTTTGTTTCTGGGGGGGCGACAGGGAAACTATGGCTACACCTTC.

V and J are TRBV6-5 and TRBJ1-5, with 7 nucleotides matching TRBD1. Germline V gives CDR1 MNHEY, CDR2 SVGAGI. This CDR3 has 16 amino acids. The V segment lost 4 bases and the J segment 6 bases; nucleotides outside the gene matches: 12. The CDR3 DNA reads as TGTGCCAGCAGTTCGACCGGGACAGCGGGGGGTCAGCCCCAGCATTTT. Amino acids: CASSSTGTAGGQPQHF.

The chain combines TRBV7-6 with TRBJ2-1; possible D gene TRBD2, 7 bases. CDR1 SGHVS and CDR2 FNYEAQ come from the germline V gene. Trimming took off 1 base at V and 6 bases at J, with 13 bases between the two ends. The CDR3 is 15 residues long. CDR3 bases: TGTGCCAGCAGCTTAGTCCCGGGGGGCCTCAATGAGCAGTTCTTC. Residues: CASSLVPGGLNEQFF.

The chain recombines TRBV27 with TRBJ1-3, with a weak D call TRBD1 (5 bases). The CDR3 consists of 13 residues. CDR1 is MNHEY, CDR2 SMNVEV, per germline (reference sequence). V dropped 5 bases and J dropped 2 bases, with 7 bases sitting between them. The CDR3 DNA is TGTGCCAGCAGTACAGGTCCTGGAAACACCATATATTTT. Its translation is CASSTGPGNTIYF.

The rearrangement links TRBV30 to TRBJ1-1; TRBD1 matches 7 bases. The ends lost 0 bases at V and 3 bases at J; junction bases unmatched: 4. Germline assignment: CDR1 GTSNPN and CDR2 SVGIG (reference sequence). The CDR3 consists of 14 residues. The CDR3 region is CAWSVGGADTEAFF. CDR3 DNA: TGTGCCTGGAGTGTAGGGGGCGCGGACACTGAAGCTTTCTTT. Drawing the rest from reference TRBV30 and TRBJ1-1, the complete variable domain is SQTIHQWPATLVQPVGSPLSLECTVEGTSNPNLYWYRQAAGRGLQLLFYSVGIGQISSEVPQNLSASRPQDRQFILSSKKLLLSDSGFYLCAWSVGGADTEAFFGQGTRLTVV.

The chain recombines TRBV15 with TRBJ2-5; either TRBD1 or TRBD2 may supply D (5 bases each). CDR1 is LNHNV, CDR2 YYDKDF, per germline (reference sequence). There are 13 residues in the CDR3. Trimming removed 1 base at V and 2 bases at J, with 5 bases between. As DNA, the CDR3 is TGTGCCACCAGCAGAGGGGGGCAAGAGACCCAGTACTTC. This translates into CATSRGGQETQYF.

The chain has TRBV2 and TRBJ1-2; possible D gene TRBD1, 6 bases. CDR1 and CDR2 (germline): SNHLY, FYNNEI. This CDR3 contains 12 residues. V dropped 4 bases and J dropped 8 bases, with 11 bases sitting between them. CDR3 sequence reads: CASSGGAGGYTF. The CDR3 nucleotides read TGTGCCAGCAGTGGGGGGGCCGGAGGCTACACCTTC.

The J gene is TRBJ2-3, the V gene TRBV11-2, with D possibly being TRBD2 (6 bases). With 6 bases removed from V and 1 base from J, the gap between germline ends came to 17 bases. The CDR3 runs to 16 residues. CDR1 and CDR2 from the germline V gene are SGHAT and FQNNGV. CDR3 DNA sequence: TGTGCCAGCAGTCACCCTGGGGGGATTGGCACAGATACGCAGTATTTT. It encodes CASSHPGGIGTDTQYF.

This sequence joins TRBV11-2 and TRBJ2-1; the D gene is possibly TRBD2 (7 bases). Germline V gene lookup returns CDR1 SGHAT and CDR2 FQNNGV. This CDR3 has 15 amino acids. Trimming shortened V by 3 bases and J by 4 bases, and 13 bases separated the two germline ends. The chain's CDR3 is CASSLGGGRYNEQFF. CDR3 nucleotide sequence: TGTGCCAGCAGCTTGGGGGGGGGCCGATACAATGAGCAGTTCTTC.

Comment on this clone: Other DNA sequences in this specimen translate into the identical CDR3. This chain uses TRBV7-9 with TRBJ1-1, with D perhaps TRBD1 (5 bases). In germline, CDR1 is SEHNR, CDR2 FQNEAQ (reference sequence). The CDR3 extends over 13 amino acids. Trimming stripped 2 bases from V and 4 bases from J, with 8 bases between. CDR3 sequence (DNA): TGTGCCAGCAGCTTAACCGGGGGCACTGAAGCTTTCTTT. Translated, it gives CASSLTGGTEAFF.

The sample holds one count of this clone. The chain is built from TRBV5-4 and TRBJ1-2, with D maybe TRBD1 (5 bases). This CDR3 comprises 14 residues. The germline V and J ends were trimmed by 3 bases and 5 bases, with 14 bases remaining between them. Germline V gene data show CDR1 as SGHNT and CDR2 as YYREEE (reference sequence). Written as DNA, the CDR3 is TGTGCCAGCAGCTCGGAGACGGGGGTTTATGGCTACACCTTC. Its translation is CASSSETGVYGYTF.

The rearrangement uses TRBV3-1 (or the pseudogene TRBV3-2) and TRBJ2-2; D is possibly TRBD2 (5 bases). The CDR3 extends over 15 amino acids. Trimming left V 4 bases short and J 7 bases short, with 16 bases between. The germline V gene has CDR1 LGHDT and CDR2 YNNKEL (reference sequence). This CDR3 is CASSPDRVEGGELFF. The DNA for the CDR3 is TGTGCCAGCAGCCCCGACCGGGTTGAGGGCGGGGAGCTGTTTTTT.